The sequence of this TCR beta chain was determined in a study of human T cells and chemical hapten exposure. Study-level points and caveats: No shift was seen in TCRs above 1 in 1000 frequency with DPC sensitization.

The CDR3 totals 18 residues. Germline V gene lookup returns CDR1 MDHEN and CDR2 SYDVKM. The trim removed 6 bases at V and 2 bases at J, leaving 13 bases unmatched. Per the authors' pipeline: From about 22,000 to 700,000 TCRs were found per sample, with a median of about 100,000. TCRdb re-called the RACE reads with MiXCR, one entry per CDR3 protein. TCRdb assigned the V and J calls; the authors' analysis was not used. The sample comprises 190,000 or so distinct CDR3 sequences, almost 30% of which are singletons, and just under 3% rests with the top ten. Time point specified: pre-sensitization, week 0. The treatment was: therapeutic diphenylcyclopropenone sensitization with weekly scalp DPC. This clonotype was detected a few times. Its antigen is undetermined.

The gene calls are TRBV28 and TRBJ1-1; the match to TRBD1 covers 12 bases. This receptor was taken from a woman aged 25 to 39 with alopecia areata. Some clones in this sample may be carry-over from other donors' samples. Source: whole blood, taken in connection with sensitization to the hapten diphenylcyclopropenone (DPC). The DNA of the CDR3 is TGTGCCAGCAGCTCAATTTCGGGACAGGGGGCGCACAACACTGAAGCTTTCTTT. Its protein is CASSSISGQGAHNTEAFF.